This T cell receptor beta chain was retrieved from a study of control samples from healthy donors and cancer patients. Repertoires were generated with immunoSEQ multiplex PCR, while TCRdb's copy carries only in-frame clones and drops some. The table lists under 150,000 clones, around 96% of them singletons. V was clipped by 5 bases and J by 4 bases; unmatched bases: 6. CDR1 LGHNT and CDR2 FRNRAP come from the germline V gene. This CDR3 is 15 amino acids long. Specimen: blood. The origin of this receptor is a man aged 30 to 45 in good health. V usage is TRBV12-5 and J usage is TRBJ2-7; TRBD1 agrees at 12 bases. In nucleotides, the CDR3 is TGTGCTAGTGGTCCGGGGACAGGGGGCGGATACGAGCAGTACTTC. Translating it yields CASGPGTGGGYEQYF.